The 26 T cell receptor beta chains below all came from one sample that was sequenced in a study of early T cells in non-severe SARS-CoV-2 infection. TCRdb re-derived calls from the 5' RACE reads in MiXCR, one entry per CDR3 protein. The repertoire holds about 80,000 distinct CDR3 sequences, 9.5% to 13% seen once, with less than 3% in the top ten. Sequenced material: whole blood. All receptors derive from an adult who was a healthcare worker with PCR-confirmed SARS-CoV-2 infection or an uninfected control (not recorded which).

This clonotype showed up many times. The chain employs TRBV2 and TRBJ2-7; TRBD2 might be the D (5 bases). Trimming pared 10 bases from V and 7 bases from J, leaving 20 bases between. The CDR3 has 13 residues. Germline CDR1 reads SNHLY; CDR2 reads FYNNEI. CDR3 in DNA: TGTGCCACTTTACCGTTCTTAACGGGGGAGCAGTACTTC. As protein: CATLPFLTGEQYF.

This chain links TRBV11-2 with TRBJ2-1; D possibly corresponds to TRBD1 (5 bases). Trimming removed 0 bases from V and 6 bases from J, with 12 bases in between. The CDR3 is made up of 15 amino acids. Germline V lookup: CDR1 SGHAT, CDR2 FQNNGV. This chain's CDR3 is CASSLDQGWGNEQFF. The CDR3 DNA sequence: TGTGCCAGCAGCTTAGATCAGGGCTGGGGCAATGAGCAGTTCTTC.

This clonotype was counted a few times. The chain couples TRBV2 to TRBJ2-1; no clear D. CDR1 SNHLY and CDR2 FYNNEI come from the germline V gene. V lost 9 bases to trimming and J lost 6 bases, with 15 bases between them. The CDR3 runs 13 residues. The CDR3 reads CARNKPQVNEQFF. In nucleotides, the CDR3 is TGTGCCAGAAACAAGCCCCAGGTCAATGAGCAGTTCTTC.

The chain is built from TRBV29-1 and TRBJ1-2; no clear D gene. Germline V gene sequence: CDR1 SQVTM, CDR2 ANQGSEA. V dropped 0 bases and J dropped 8 bases, with 10 bases sitting between them. The length of the CDR3 is 12 residues. The DNA for the CDR3 is TGCAGCGTTGAAGATTCCGTCTTGGGCTACACCTTC. Residues: CSVEDSVLGYTF.

Only a few counts were recorded for this clonotype. This chain links TRBV2 with TRBJ2-2; 9 positions agree with TRBD2. From germline, CDR1 is SNHLY and CDR2 FYNNEI. V was clipped by 4 bases and J by 1 base; unmatched bases: 4. CDR3 length: 16 residues. The CDR3, as DNA: TGTGCCAGCAGTGCCCCTAGCGGGAAGAACACCGGGGAGCTGTTTTTT. Protein sequence: CASSAPSGKNTGELFF. The full variable domain, with the rest looked up from reference TRBV2 and TRBJ2-2, is EPEVTQTPSHQVTQMGQEVILRCVPISNHLYFYWYRQILGQKVEFLVSFYNNEISEKSEIFDDQFSVERPDGSNFTLKIRSTKLEDSAMYFCASSAPSGKNTGELFFGEGSRLTVL.

This clonotype was counted at least ten times. At one boundary the junction diverges from the germline segment, which might be a read error. The chain joins TRBV7-9 to TRBJ1-5, with D uncertain. This CDR3 comprises 12 residues. CDR1 is SEHNR, CDR2 FQNEAQ, per germline (reference sequence). CDR3 nucleotide sequence: TGTGCCAGCAGCTTAGATTCGGACTCCCACCTTTTT. Amino acid sequence: CASSLDSDSHLF.

This clonotype was seen repeatedly, ten times or more. The rearrangement uses TRBV7-3 and TRBJ2-7, with D perhaps TRBD1 or TRBD2 (6 bases each). V shed 5 bases and J shed 6 bases, with 17 bases lying between them. This CDR3 has 14 residues. Per the germline V gene, CDR1 is SGHTA and CDR2 is FQGTGA. The CDR3 region is CASSPGGGRSEQYF. CDR3 bases: TGTGCCAGCAGCCCCGGAGGGGGGCGAAGCGAGCAGTACTTC.

This clonotype has more than one count but fewer than ten. This chain links TRBV29-1 with TRBJ2-5; D ambiguous. Trimming removed 6 bases at V and 3 bases at J, with 5 bases between. The CDR3 loop spans 10 amino acids. The V gene's germline CDR1 is SQVTM and CDR2 ANQGSEA. The CDR3, as DNA: TGCAGCGTCCTTGAAGAGACCCAGTACTTC. Protein sequence: CSVLEETQYF.

This clonotype was seen at least ten times. The genes are TRBV11-2 and TRBJ1-2; 7 nucleotides match TRBD1. The CDR3 length is 13 residues. In germline, CDR1 is SGHAT, CDR2 FQNNGV. J lost 2 bases, V lost 4 bases, and 1 base had no gene match. In DNA, the CDR3 is TGTGCCAGCAGCTCACAGGGGAACTATGGCTACACCTTC. Protein sequence: CASSSQGNYGYTF.

The chain links TRBV7-2 to TRBJ1-1, with TRBD1 as a possible D gene (5 bases). This CDR3 region has 13 residues. Germline lookup yields CDR1 SGHTA and CDR2 FQGNSA. With 5 bases removed from V and 1 base from J, the gap between germline ends came to 8 bases. The CDR3 DNA follows: TGTGCCAGCAGCCGACAGCGGAACACTGAAGCTTTCTTT. Protein sequence: CASSRQRNTEAFF.

This clonotype was seen ten or more times. This chain joins TRBV19 and TRBJ2-7; tentatively, D is TRBD2 (5 bases). Trimming left V 4 bases short and J 1 base short, with 14 bases between. Germline V gene data show CDR1 as LNHDA and CDR2 as SQIVND (reference sequence). The CDR3 length is 15 residues. The CDR3 coding sequence is TGTGCCAGTAGTAATCGAGCGGTGGAATCCTACGAGCAGTACTTC. Translating it yields CASSNRAVESYEQYF.

A few counts support this clonotype. The V gene is TRBV7-9, the J gene TRBJ1-1; D may be TRBD1 (5 bases). The ends were cut back, 4 bases at V and 1 base at J, with 19 bases in the middle. The CDR3 is 17 amino acids. Germline V gives CDR1 SEHNR, CDR2 FQNEAQ (reference sequence). CDR3 bases: TGTGCCAGCAGCTCCTACCCCTCACAGGCGCAGAACACTGAAGCTTTCTTT. It specifies CASSSYPSQAQNTEAFF.

This chain joins TRBV10-1 and TRBJ2-2, with D perhaps assigned TRBD1 or TRBD2 (5 bases each). This CDR3 is 16 amino acids long. V gave up 0 bases and J gave up 10 bases, with 18 bases separating them. Germline assignment: CDR1 WNHNN and CDR2 SYGVQD (reference sequence). The CDR3 loop is CASSESKPTQGAELFF. CDR3 sequence (DNA): TGCGCCAGCAGTGAGTCCAAGCCAACTCAGGGAGCGGAGCTGTTTTTT.

The chain has TRBV12-3 or TRBV12-4 and TRBJ2-4; perhaps D is TRBD1 or TRBD2 (5 bases each). This CDR3 has 13 residues. The germline V and J ends were trimmed by 0 bases and 8 bases, with 8 bases remaining between them. The CDR3 coding sequence is TGTGCCAGCAGTTTAGCGAGGGGAGACATTCAGTACTTC. Translating gives CASSLARGDIQYF.

The sample holds a few counts of this clonotype. This chain connects TRBV12-5 to TRBJ1-1; D ambiguous. V lost 5 bases to trimming and J lost 0 bases, with 16 bases between them. Germline V gene lookup returns CDR1 LGHNT and CDR2 FRNRAP. The CDR3 runs to 16 residues. The CDR3 protein is CASGPFPGDMNTEAFF. In DNA, the CDR3 is TGTGCTAGTGGTCCCTTCCCTGGAGATATGAACACTGAAGCTTTCTTT.

This clonotype has just a few counts. V is TRBV4-1 and J is TRBJ1-2; 9 bases match TRBD1. The CDR3 runs to 15 residues. Germline loops: CDR1 MGHRA, CDR2 YSYEKL. V gave up 4 bases and J gave up 4 bases; unmatched junction bases: 7. CDR3 loop: CASSLTGGGSYGYTF. The CDR3 DNA reads TGCGCCAGCAGCCTAACAGGGGGCGGTAGCTATGGCTACACCTTC.

This clonotype was seen ten or more times. The J gene is TRBJ2-1, the V gene TRBV29-1; unclear D gene. V was clipped by 7 bases and J by 10 bases, with 11 bases between them. CDR1 is SQVTM, CDR2 ANQGSEA, per germline. This CDR3 is 10 amino acids long. CDR3 sequence (DNA): TGCAGCGCCAGAACGACCGAGCAGTTCTTC. It translates to CSARTTEQFF.

This clonotype was observed many times. The J gene is TRBJ2-7, the V gene TRBV5-1, with 8 bases matching TRBD1. Germline trimming cut 5 bases from V and 1 base from J; bases unmatched to any gene: 11. The CDR3 has 16 amino acids. The germline gives CDR1 SGHRS, CDR2 YFSETQ. The CDR3 protein is CASSPTPGTGSYEQYF. For the CDR3, the DNA is TGCGCCAGCAGTCCGACCCCCGGGACAGGATCCTACGAGCAGTACTTC.

This clonotype was observed a few times. V usage is TRBV12-3 or TRBV12-4 and J usage is TRBJ2-1; D unclear. V was pared by 5 bases and J by 4 bases, with 18 bases between. There are 16 residues in the CDR3. CDR3 sequence: CASSPNDGENYNEQFF. The CDR3 DNA reads as TGTGCCAGCAGTCCAAATGACGGTGAAAATTACAATGAGCAGTTCTTC.

In its sample, this clonotype was seen once. The chain recombines TRBV6-2 or TRBV6-3 with TRBJ2-3, with 8 bases that match TRBD2. The CDR3 is made up of 13 amino acids. V lost 5 bases, J lost 6 bases, and 4 bases stayed unmatched. The V gene's germline CDR1 is MNHEY and CDR2 SVGEGT. In DNA form, the CDR3 reads TGTGCCAGCAGTCGTCTAGCGGGCGATACGCAGTATTTT. This encodes CASSRLAGDTQYF.

The table lists this clonotype with a few counts. The chain recombines TRBV6-2 or TRBV6-3 with TRBJ2-2; D not resolved. V lost 0 bases, J lost 6 bases, and 2 bases lay in between. CDR1 and CDR2 (germline): MNHEY, SVGEGT. This CDR3 region has 12 residues. CDR3 protein: CASSYSPGELFF. CDR3 in DNA: TGTGCCAGCAGTTACTCCCCCGGGGAGCTGTTTTTT.

This clonotype occurred a few times. This chain connects TRBV28 to TRBJ2-1, with 11 nucleotides matching TRBD2. Germline-derived CDR1 and CDR2 are MDHEN and SYDVKM. The trim removed 1 base at V and 5 bases at J, leaving 10 bases unmatched. The CDR3 runs to 18 residues. DNA of the CDR3: TGTGCCAGCAGTTTATATGGTCTAGCGGGGGGTCAGAACAATGAGCAGTTCTTC. It specifies CASSLYGLAGGQNNEQFF.

The DNA for the CDR3 is TGTGCCAGCCGACTAGCGGGGGGGCCATCGGATACGCAGTATTTT. Translation gives CASRLAGGPSDTQYF. The chain combines TRBV12-3 or TRBV12-4 with TRBJ2-3; 14 positions agree with TRBD2. The CDR3 is 15 amino acids. Unmatched junction bases numbered 7, after V lost 8 bases and J lost 6 bases.

This clonotype was recorded many times. The chain combines TRBV29-1 with TRBJ2-3; D unclear. This CDR3 is 11 amino acids long. Germline-derived CDR1 and CDR2 are SQVTM and ANQGSEA. V was shortened by 4 bases and J by 5 bases, with 7 bases between the two germline ends. CDR3 protein: CSVASEDTQYF. As DNA, the CDR3 is TGCAGCGTTGCGTCGGAAGATACGCAGTATTTT.

This clonotype has just a few counts. This sequence joins TRBV12-3 or TRBV12-4 and TRBJ2-7, with D uncertain. With 4 bases removed from V and 0 bases from J, the gap between germline ends came to 10 bases. This CDR3 region has 14 residues. The CDR3: CASSSKSRSYEQYF. As DNA, the CDR3 is TGTGCCAGCAGTTCGAAGAGCCGCTCCTACGAGCAGTACTTC.

This clonotype showed up just a few times. J is TRBJ2-6 and V is TRBV29-1, with no clear D. V lost 8 bases and J 5 bases, leaving 25 bases between the germline ends. CDR3 length: 17 amino acids. From germline, CDR1 is SQVTM and CDR2 ANQGSEA. CDR3 sequence: CSPLTKDTQGRANVLTF. Written as DNA, the CDR3 is TGCAGCCCCCTTACCAAAGATACCCAAGGGAGGGCCAACGTCCTGACTTTC.